What follows are 9 T cell receptor beta chains derived from one specimen sequenced in a study of shared clonotypes between healthy human individuals (dated by TCRdb to 2020 to 2021). Libraries were prepared through the immunoSEQ multiplex PCR assay. This immuneACCESS table, as held by TCRdb, lists in-frame sequences with V and J called but not all clones. Of the missing ones, under half trace to an unresolved V gene in checked studies; the others have no known cause. Within this sample are 2 million to 2.5 million clones, with more than 90% of them counted one time only. The ten biggest clones cover roughly 0.13% of the sample. The sequenced sample consisted of naive CD4+ T cells sorted from blood. The intended sense of this specimen's cell subset or site label: CD45RA+ positively selected. Source of these receptors: a man younger than 35 in good health.

The V gene is TRBV18, the J gene TRBJ1-2; TRBD1 matches at 8 bases. Germline-derived CDR1 and CDR2 are KGHSH and LQKENI. After removal of 3 bases from V and 5 bases from J, the junction contained 17 bases not matched to a gene. The CDR3 spans 18 residues. The CDR3 here is CASSPNGQGGRDLYGYTF. CDR3 DNA: TGTGCCAGCTCACCCAACGGACAGGGAGGAAGGGACCTTTATGGCTACACCTTC.

The V gene is TRBV10-1, the J gene TRBJ2-7; tentative D call: TRBD2 (5 bases). V shed 0 bases and J shed 0 bases, with 18 bases lying between them. CDR1 and CDR2 from the germline V gene are WNHNN and SYGVQD (reference sequence). This CDR3 contains 18 residues. This CDR3 is CASSESYTSGQPSYEQYF. Written as DNA, the CDR3 is TGCGCCAGCAGTGAGTCCTACACTAGTGGGCAGCCCTCCTACGAGCAGTACTTC.

The rearrangement uses TRBV5-8 and TRBJ1-2; 8 bases map to TRBD1. The CDR3 extends over 15 amino acids. Unmatched junction bases numbered 16, after V lost 7 bases and J lost 8 bases. The germline CDR1 and CDR2 sequences are SGHTS and YDEGEE. The CDR3 here is CASREPGTGAKGYTF. The CDR3, as DNA: TGTGCCAGCCGAGAACCCGGGACAGGCGCTAAGGGCTACACCTTC.

The chain employs TRBV5-1 and TRBJ1-3; D gene ambiguous. The V end lost 4 bases, the J end lost 4 bases, and 21 bases lay between the germline ends. Germline V gene sequence: CDR1 SGHRS, CDR2 YFSETQ. The CDR3 totals 17 residues. DNA for the CDR3: TGCGCCAGCAGCCTCTCGGACGATGTAATTTCAGGAAACACCATATATTTT. This encodes CASSLSDDVISGNTIYF.

The chain couples TRBV4-3 to TRBJ1-2, with TRBD1 as a possible D gene (5 bases). CDR3 length: 14 residues. Germline V lookup: CDR1 LGHNA, CDR2 YSLEER. V lost 0 bases, J lost 4 bases, and 9 bases lay in between. The CDR3 sequence is CASSQDKQAYGYTF. CDR3 sequence (DNA): TGCGCCAGCAGCCAAGATAAACAGGCCTATGGCTACACCTTC.

The DNA of the CDR3 is TGTGCCAGCAGTTTACCCCGACAGGGCCTAGGAATGTATGGCTACACCTTC. It encodes CASSLPRQGLGMYGYTF. The chain has TRBV28 and TRBJ1-2; TRBD1 matches 7 bases. Germline V CDR1 and CDR2: MDHEN, SYDVKM. CDR3 length: 17 amino acids. V lost 2 bases and J lost 5; bases outside the gene matches: 14.

The chain uses TRBV5-6 and TRBJ1-5; 8 bases are shared with TRBD1. The CDR3 is 14 amino acids. Germline-derived CDR1 and CDR2 are SGHDT and YYEEEE. Trimming cost V 9 bases and J 5 bases; bases outside gene matches: 10. CDR3 nucleotides: TGTGCCACCGCGACAGGGGCCCTCGATCAGCCCCAGCATTTT. Amino acid sequence: CATATGALDQPQHF.

Remarks on this clone: Its ends do not fully match the called genes, so a read error is possible. This chain uses TRBV2 with TRBJ1-2; D remains unclear. Germline assignment: CDR1 SNHLY and CDR2 FYNNEI. This CDR3 has 11 residues. CDR3 protein: CASSFDRGVHF. CDR3 sequence (DNA): TGTGCCAGCAGTTTCGACCGTGGGGTACACTTC.

The chain is built from TRBV11-2 and TRBJ1-2; D is perhaps TRBD1 (5 bases). Looked up from germline, CDR1 is SGHAT and CDR2 is FQNNGV. V lost 4 bases, J lost 8 bases, and 17 bases lay in between. The CDR3 covers 14 residues. CDR3 coding DNA: TGTGCCAGCAGCTCGCCAAAGGGACGTGGGGGCTACACCTTC. It is translated as CASSSPKGRGGYTF.